One sample yielded the 27 T cell receptor beta chains listed below, sequenced in a study of breast tumors, draining lymph nodes, adjacent tissues. The lymph nodes were axillary draining lymph nodes from breast cancer patients. TCRdb called the multiplex PCR reads again in MiXCR, with one record for every CDR3 protein. The data contain some 85,000 distinct CDR3 sequences, around 28% of them singletons. What was sequenced was axillary lymph node tissue. The receptor source for this set is a female donor with breast cancer. Some clones in this sample may be carry-over from other donors' samples.

This clonotype was detected many times. V gene TRBV7-6 combines with J gene TRBJ2-3; 10 bases are a match to TRBD2. Germline V lookup: CDR1 SGHVS, CDR2 FNYEAQ. After removal of 0 bases from V and 1 base from J, the junction contained 4 bases not matched to a gene. The CDR3 has 17 amino acids. CDR3 in DNA: TGTGCCAGCAGCTTAGCTCTAGCGGGAGTCCGCACAGATACGCAGTATTTT. Protein product: CASSLALAGVRTDTQYF.

This clonotype was recorded many times. The J gene is TRBJ2-7, the V gene TRBV27, with 9 bases identical to TRBD1. J gave up 9 bases and V 6 bases, and 12 bases lay outside the gene matches. The CDR3 is 14 amino acids. Per germline, CDR1 MNHEY and CDR2 SMNVEV (reference sequence). DNA of the CDR3: TGTGCCAGCAGCGCCGGGACAGGGATTACAGTGCAGTACTTC. Translating it yields CASSAGTGITVQYF.

The rearrangement uses TRBV25-1 and TRBJ2-1; D possibly uses TRBD1 or TRBD2 (5 bases each). Germline V lookup: CDR1 MGHDK, CDR2 SYGVNS. With 6 bases removed from V and 0 bases from J, the gap between germline ends came to 27 bases. The CDR3 length is 20 residues. For the CDR3, the DNA is TGTGCCAGCAGCCACCCTCGAGGGGCACGACAGCGACCCTCCTACAATGAGCAGTTCTTC. It encodes CASSHPRGARQRPSYNEQFF.

Many counts were recorded for this clonotype. The chain recombines TRBV2 with TRBJ2-5, with a weak D call TRBD1 (6 bases). The CDR3 length is 13 residues. Trimming removed 6 bases at V and 2 bases at J, with 10 bases between. Looked up from germline, CDR1 is SNHLY and CDR2 is FYNNEI. CDR3 nucleotide sequence: TGTGCCAGCAGGGGCCAGGGGCAAGAGACCCAGTACTTC. Protein product: CASRGQGQETQYF. Full variable domain (missing parts from reference TRBV2 and TRBJ2-5): EPEVTQTPSHQVTQMGQEVILRCVPISNHLYFYWYRQILGQKVEFLVSFYNNEISEKSEIFDDQFSVERPDGSNFTLKIRSTKLEDSAMYFCASRGQGQETQYFGPGTRLLVL.

This clonotype was seen ten or more times. The genes are TRBV12-3 or TRBV12-4 and TRBJ1-5; unclear D gene. The germline V and J ends were trimmed by 6 bases and 6 bases, with 12 bases remaining between them. The CDR3 contains 13 residues. This CDR3 is CASSPLEGQPQHF. For the CDR3, the DNA is TGTGCCAGCAGCCCGTTGGAGGGTCAGCCCCAGCATTTT.

The chain uses TRBV25-1 and TRBJ1-1, with 9 nucleotides matching TRBD1. This CDR3 is built from 16 residues. CDR1 MGHDK and CDR2 SYGVNS come from the germline V gene. J was trimmed by 5 bases and V by 5 bases; bases with no gene match: 12. The CDR3 bases are TGTGCCAGCAGTCTACTAGCCGGACAGGGGAGTACTGAAGCTTTCTTT. It is translated as CASSLLAGQGSTEAFF.

Ten or more counts support this clonotype. An end of the junction does not agree with germline; a read error may underlie this. This chain joins TRBV7-3 and TRBJ2-3; D may be TRBD2 (5 bases). This CDR3 has 13 amino acids. Germline CDR1 is SGHTA and CDR2 is FQGTGA. The CDR3 spells CASSASSKDTQYF. The CDR3 DNA is TGTGCCAGCAGCGCCTCTAGCAAAGATACGCAGTATTTT.

This clonotype was observed at least ten times. This chain connects TRBV25-1 to TRBJ2-2; TRBD1 might be the D (6 bases). Germline V gene sequence: CDR1 MGHDK, CDR2 SYGVNS. V lost 10 bases and J 1 base, leaving 13 bases between the germline ends. The CDR3 is 14 residues long. Here the CDR3 DNA reads TGTGCCACCTCCCCCAGGGGGAACACCGGGGAGCTGTTTTTT. Its protein is CATSPRGNTGELFF.

This clonotype was detected ten times or more. V usage is TRBV29-1 and J usage is TRBJ2-3; no definite D call. V lost 7 bases and J 6 bases, leaving 8 bases between the germline ends. Per the germline V gene, CDR1 is SQVTM and CDR2 is ANQGSEA. The CDR3 is 10 amino acids. Here the CDR3 DNA reads TGCAGCGGATTATACGATACGCAGTATTTT. Translated: CSGLYDTQYF.

This clonotype was found many times. The chain joins TRBV9 to TRBJ2-1; TRBD2 aligns across 7 bases. V was clipped by 0 bases and J by 6 bases; unmatched bases: 6. Germline V gives CDR1 SGDLS, CDR2 YYNGEE. The CDR3 consists of 15 residues. CDR3 amino acids: CASSVVAGLSNEQFF. CDR3 coding DNA: TGTGCCAGCAGCGTAGTAGCGGGTCTAAGCAATGAGCAGTTCTTC.

This clonotype has at least ten counts. The rearrangement uses TRBV5-1 and TRBJ2-7; D possibly matches TRBD1 or TRBD2 (5 bases each). This CDR3 spans 12 amino acids. Germline CDR1 reads SGHRS; CDR2 reads YFSETQ. Between the trimmed V and J ends, which lost 5 bases and 7 bases, there was a span of 13 bases. CDR3 DNA sequence: TGCGCCAGCAGTACCACGGGACGGGAGCAGTACTTC. Translated, it gives CASSTTGREQYF.

About this clonotype itself: One base away lies a much larger clone, so this may be a sequencing read error. This chain uses TRBV6-1 with TRBJ2-2; D may match TRBD1 or TRBD2 (5 bases each). Germline V gene data show CDR1 as MNHNS and CDR2 as SASEGT. Trimming took off 7 bases at V and 4 bases at J, with 13 bases between the two ends. The CDR3 totals 14 residues. The CDR3 DNA reads TGTGCCAGCACGCGGGCAGGGTCCACCGGGGAGCTGTTTTTT. Protein: CASTRAGSTGELFF.

The gene calls are TRBV7-2 and TRBJ1-6; TRBD1 matches 7 bases. The CDR3 sequence is 15 residues long. J lost 8 bases, V lost 2 bases, and 6 bases had no gene match. CDR1 SGHTA and CDR2 FQGNSA come from the germline V gene. The CDR3 nucleotides read TGTGCCAGCAGCTTAAGACAGGGAAGTGATTCACCCCTCCACTTT. This encodes CASSLRQGSDSPLHF.

V gene TRBV5-8 combines with J gene TRBJ1-1, with 9 bases identical to TRBD1. The germline V gene has CDR1 SGHTS and CDR2 YDEGEE. There are 14 residues in the CDR3. The J segment lost 3 bases and the V segment lost 4 bases, leaving 4 bases of the junction unmatched. The CDR3 loop reads CASSGDRAHTEAFF. As DNA, the CDR3 is TGTGCCAGCAGCGGGGACAGGGCGCACACTGAAGCTTTCTTT.

In its sample, this clonotype was seen many times. The genes are TRBV19 and TRBJ2-2, with a weak D call TRBD1 (6 bases). The CDR3 is 15 amino acids. Trimming removed 9 bases from V and 3 bases from J, with 17 bases in between. Germline V gene lookup returns CDR1 LNHDA and CDR2 SQIVND (reference sequence). CDR3 sequence: CASQQGTVYTGELFF. The CDR3 bases are TGTGCCAGCCAACAGGGCACGGTTTACACCGGGGAGCTGTTTTTT.

Of note for this clonotype: A read error may produce the germline difference seen at one junction end. The chain recombines TRBV7-6 with TRBJ2-7, with 8 bases aligning to TRBD1. The CDR3 is 14 residues long. Germline V CDR1 and CDR2: SGHVS, FNYEAQ. The DNA for the CDR3 is TGTGCCAGCAGCCAAGGACAGGGAGGCTACGAGCACTCCTTC. Its translation: CASSQGQGGYEHSF. Filled out from reference TRBV7-6 and TRBJ2-7, the complete variable domain reads GAGVSQSPRYKVTKRGQDVALRCDPISGHVSLYWYRQALGQGPEFLTYFNYEAQQDKSGLPNDRFSAERPEGSISTLTIQRTEQRDSAMYRCASSQGQGGYEHSFGPGTRLTVT.

This clonotype rates as medium-sized (0.01 to 0.1%). V usage is TRBV7-2 and J usage is TRBJ2-5; D is possibly TRBD1 (5 bases). The CDR3 sequence is 13 residues long. Germline V CDR1 and CDR2: SGHTA, FQGNSA. Trimming removed 6 bases at V and 2 bases at J, with 10 bases between. Here the CDR3 DNA reads TGTGCCAGCAGTGGGCAGGGACAAGAGACCCAGTACTTC. This gives the protein CASSGQGQETQYF.

The chain is built from TRBV7-2 and TRBJ2-5; TRBD2 aligns across 10 bases. The CDR3 is 17 residues long. The V segment lost 4 bases and the J segment 7 bases; nucleotides outside the gene matches: 15. Germline assignment: CDR1 SGHTA and CDR2 FQGNSA. The CDR3 DNA sequence: TGTGCCAGCAGCTCAGTCTCTAGCGGGAGTTTTAGGGGGACCCAGTACTTC. This codes for CASSSVSSGSFRGTQYF.

This clonotype has a count of ten or more. The rearrangement joins TRBV10-3 to TRBJ2-7; tentatively, D is TRBD1 (5 bases). Per germline, CDR1 ENHRY and CDR2 SYGVKD. This CDR3 comprises 18 residues. The germline V and J ends were trimmed by 6 bases and 6 bases, with 30 bases remaining between them. The CDR3: CAISALPRGETVLLEQYF. The DNA for the CDR3 is TGTGCCATCAGCGCCCTACCACGCGGAGAGACAGTGCTTCTCGAGCAGTACTTC.

The chain links TRBV24-1 to TRBJ2-5; 9 bases are a match to TRBD1. CDR3 length: 16 amino acids. With 9 bases clipped from V and 9 bases from J, the junction kept 19 bases outside the gene matches. The germline V gene has CDR1 KGHDR and CDR2 SFDVKD. DNA of the CDR3: TGTGCCACCTCGGGACAGGGCGCTTCATACCAAGGGGCCCAGTACTTC. Its protein product is CATSGQGASYQGAQYF.

This clonotype was seen many times. The chain has TRBV5-6 and TRBJ1-2; D remains ambiguous. V lost 0 bases and J lost 8, with 17 bases in between. The germline V gene has CDR1 SGHDT and CDR2 YYEEEE. The CDR3 runs to 15 residues. The CDR3 bases are TGTGCCAGCAGCTTGGGCTCCGGCACGTCACTCGGCTACACCTTC. Translating gives CASSLGSGTSLGYTF.

The chain has TRBV11-2 and TRBJ2-5, with a weak D call TRBD1 (8 bases). V shed 3 bases and J shed 5 bases, with 16 bases lying between them. The CDR3 extends over 15 amino acids. Germline V lookup: CDR1 SGHAT, CDR2 FQNNGV. CDR3 region: CASSFGDRGGETQYF. The CDR3 region has the DNA TGTGCCAGCAGCTTCGGAGACAGGGGAGGGGAGACCCAGTACTTC.

In its sample, this clonotype was seen many times. This chain connects TRBV13 to TRBJ2-3; D gene ambiguous. The CDR3 loop spans 12 amino acids. Germline CDR1 is PRHDT and CDR2 is FYEKMQ (reference sequence). V was pared by 5 bases and J by 0 bases, with 3 bases between. The CDR3 DNA reads TGTGCCAGCAGCCACAGCACAGATACGCAGTATTTT. Its protein product is CASSHSTDTQYF.

This clonotype appeared a few times. In nucleotides, the CDR3 is TGCGCCAGCAGCCAAGGACCAGGTGAAACTGAAGCTTTCTTT. Protein: CASSQGPGETEAFF. This rearrangement joins TRBV4-3 to TRBJ1-1, with D uncertain. CDR1 and CDR2 from the germline V gene are LGHNA and YSLEER. V dropped 1 base and J dropped 5 bases, with 11 bases sitting between them. The CDR3 covers 14 residues.

This clonotype was observed at least ten times. V gene TRBV19 combines with J gene TRBJ1-2, with D maybe TRBD1 (6 bases). V lost 1 base, J lost 6 bases, and 15 bases lay in between. Germline assignment: CDR1 LNHDA and CDR2 SQIVND (reference sequence). CDR3 length: 15 amino acids. DNA of the CDR3: TGTGCCAGTAGTATAGGATTAGGGACAAACCATGGCTACACCTTC. Its protein product is CASSIGLGTNHGYTF.

This clonotype was counted many times. The chain couples TRBV3-1 to TRBJ2-7, with 12 bases that match TRBD1. The germline gives CDR1 LGHDT, CDR2 YNNKEL (reference sequence). This CDR3 has 15 residues. Losses at the gene ends were 4 bases for V and 5 bases for J; bases not matched to a gene: 6. CDR3 amino acids: CASSPAGTGGHEQYF. CDR3 DNA: TGTGCCAGCAGCCCAGCCGGGACAGGGGGCCACGAGCAGTACTTC.

To note about this clonotype: A much larger clone sits a single nucleotide away, making a read error possible. The chain has TRBV5-1 and TRBJ2-7; the D is unclear. V was trimmed by 4 bases and J by 3 bases, leaving 8 bases between them. Germline V gene data show CDR1 as SGHRS and CDR2 as YFSETQ. The length of the CDR3 is 12 residues. The DNA for the CDR3 is TGCGCCAGCAGCCCGAGCTACTACGAGCAGTACTTC. This translates into CASSPSYYEQYF.